The 7 T cell receptor beta chains below were found in one sample sequenced in a study of CD8 T cells in Susac syndrome. Random hexamers were used to reverse transcribe the RNA input (about 0.45 to 1 ug). In TCRdb, the immunoSEQ multiplex PCR reads were re-called with MiXCR into one record per CDR3 protein. The sample lists about 70,000 distinct CDR3 sequences, nearly 96% seen once, with 0.1% to 0.12% in the top ten. Sequenced material: CD4+ T cells from PBMCs. These receptors all stem from a human donor with multiple sclerosis.

J is TRBJ1-2 and V is TRBV2; D uncertain. V gave up 5 bases and J gave up 6 bases, with 10 bases separating them. Germline CDR1 SNHLY, CDR2 FYNNEI. This CDR3 contains 12 residues. CDR3 residues: CASSQDRDGYTF. The CDR3 DNA reads TGTGCCAGCAGTCAGGATAGGGATGGCTACACCTTC. Looking up the rest from reference TRBV2 and TRBJ1-2 gives the full variable domain: EPEVTQTPSHQVTQMGQEVILRCVPISNHLYFYWYRQILGQKVEFLVSFYNNEISEKSEIFDDQFSVERPDGSNFTLKIRSTKLEDSAMYFCASSQDRDGYTFGSGTRLTVV.

The rearrangement joins TRBV5-4 to TRBJ2-2, with TRBD2 matching over 8 bases. Germline loops: CDR1 SGHNT, CDR2 YYREEE (reference sequence). This CDR3 has 14 residues. Unmatched junction bases numbered 3, after V lost 1 base and J lost 7 bases. CDR3 loop: CASSLTSGYGELFF. Here the CDR3 DNA reads TGTGCCAGCAGCTTGACTAGCGGCTACGGGGAGCTGTTTTTT.

The chain's CDR3 is CASTLRTSGGDTQYF. CDR3 nucleotides: TGTGCCAGCACCCTACGGACTAGCGGAGGGGATACGCAGTATTTT. J is TRBJ2-3 and V is TRBV12-3 or TRBV12-4; TRBD2 matches 10 bases. V gave up 7 bases and J gave up 6 bases; unmatched junction bases: 10. The CDR3 is 15 residues long.

The chain combines TRBV2 with TRBJ2-7; TRBD1 agrees at 9 bases. The CDR3 totals 16 residues. The V gene end was trimmed by 8 bases and the J gene end by 2 bases; junction bases not matched to a gene: 13. Germline CDR1 SNHLY, CDR2 FYNNEI. In DNA form, the CDR3 reads TGTGCCAGCTCCATTGGTCCGGGACAGGGAACCTACGAGCAGTACTTC. Its protein product is CASSIGPGQGTYEQYF.

This chain connects TRBV7-2 to TRBJ1-5; 7 bases match TRBD1. Germline V gives CDR1 SGHTA, CDR2 FQGNSA. The CDR3 contains 15 residues. J lost 4 bases, V lost 1 base, and 4 bases had no gene match. This chain's CDR3 is CASSLEQGKNQPQHF. The CDR3 DNA follows: TGTGCCAGCAGCTTAGAACAGGGGAAGAATCAGCCCCAGCATTTT.

V usage is TRBV12-3 or TRBV12-4 and J usage is TRBJ1-6, with 7 bases fitting TRBD1. V dropped 6 bases and J dropped 7; count of bases not matched to a gene: 6. This CDR3 region has 14 residues. The CDR3 here is CASSATGANSPLHF. The CDR3 nucleotides read TGTGCCAGCAGCGCTACAGGGGCCAATTCACCCCTCCACTTT.

The rearrangement links TRBV4-1 to TRBJ2-3, with unresolved D. Germline V gene sequence: CDR1 MGHRA, CDR2 YSYEKL. The CDR3 extends over 15 amino acids. V was shortened by 3 bases and J by 2 bases, with 12 bases between the two germline ends. The CDR3 spells CASSQLGIPTDTQYF. CDR3 nucleotides: TGCGCCAGCAGCCAGCTCGGAATTCCCACAGATACGCAGTATTTT.